The next 15 T cell receptor beta chains were all read from a single sample in a study of T cells in Graves' hyperthyroidism and ophthalmopathy. Using RNA transcripts as the source, TCR beta CDR3 regions were amplified. First-round RT-PCR targeting the TCR CDR3 was performed with the HTBI primer set. MiXCR was run by TCRdb on the multiplex PCR reads, yielding one entry per CDR3 protein. The table has approximately 600,000 distinct CDR3 sequences, roughly 13% seen once. Sequenced: blood. These receptors all stem from a woman aged 25 to 39 with Graves' hyperthyroidism that later progressed to Graves' ophthalmopathy.

V usage is TRBV3-1 and J usage is TRBJ2-1, with TRBD2 identical over 7 bases. Germline V lookup: CDR1 LGHDT, CDR2 YNNKEL (reference sequence). The CDR3 runs 15 residues. Trimming removed 10 bases from V and 9 bases from J; junction bases left unmatched: 18. The chain's CDR3 is CATSASGEGHVEQFF. CDR3 in DNA: TGTGCCACCTCCGCCTCGGGGGAGGGCCACGTTGAGCAGTTCTTC.

Only one count was recorded for this clonotype. A read error may explain this, as a much larger clone is one base away. The CDR3 end shows no conserved phenylalanine or tryptophan, and so a read error is likely. The chain links TRBV6-5 to TRBJ1-2; 7 bases match TRBD1. Germline CDR1 MNHEY, CDR2 SVGAGI. The CDR3 has 15 amino acids. J gave up 2 bases and V 0 bases, and 3 bases lay outside the gene matches. CDR3: CASSYSQGVNYGYTV. Written as DNA, the CDR3 is TGTGCCAGCAGTTACTCGCAGGGGGTAAACTATGGCTACACCGTC.

This clonotype was seen at least ten times. The chain employs TRBV7-2 and TRBJ2-7; D might be TRBD1 (6 bases). Looked up from germline, CDR1 is SGHTA and CDR2 is FQGNSA. CDR3 length: 14 residues. V shed 0 bases and J shed 4 bases, with 10 bases lying between them. The CDR3 bases are TGTGCCAGCAGCTTAGCACAGGGAGAGTACGAGCAGTACTTC. It is translated as CASSLAQGEYEQYF. The full variable domain, its missing parts supplied by reference TRBV7-2 and TRBJ2-7, is GAGVSQSPSNKVTEKGKDVELRCDPISGHTALYWYRQSLGQGLEFLIYFQGNSAPDKSGLPSDRFSAERTGGSVSTLTIQRTQQEDSAVYLCASSLAQGEYEQYFGPGTRLTVT.

There are many counts of this clonotype. The chain recombines TRBV12-3 or TRBV12-4 with TRBJ2-3, with 8 nucleotides matching TRBD1. The CDR3 is 15 residues long. J lost 3 bases, V lost 3 bases, and 5 bases had no gene match. In DNA form, the CDR3 reads TGTGCCAGCAGTTTGCAGGGGGCCAGGACAGATACGCAGTATTTT. This sequence encodes CASSLQGARTDTQYF.

This clonotype was observed at least ten times. The J gene is TRBJ1-5, the V gene TRBV7-9; 11 nucleotides agree with TRBD1. Germline CDR1 is SEHNR and CDR2 is FQNEAQ (reference sequence). The CDR3 is 14 amino acids. J was trimmed by 9 bases and V by 5 bases; bases with no gene match: 6. The CDR3 nucleotides are TGTGCCAGCAGCCAGGGACAGGGGGGACGGCCCCAGCATTTT. Amino acid sequence: CASSQGQGGRPQHF.

The chain employs TRBV20-1 and TRBJ2-5; the D call may be TRBD1 or TRBD2 (6 bases each). V dropped 2 bases and J dropped 5 bases, with 9 bases sitting between them. Germline lookup yields CDR1 DFQATT and CDR2 SNEGSKA (reference sequence). CDR3 length: 12 residues. The CDR3 sequence: CSARPGAETQYF. The CDR3 nucleotides are TGCAGTGCTAGACCGGGGGCGGAGACCCAGTACTTC.

J is TRBJ1-1 and V is TRBV10-3; possibly TRBD1 for D (6 bases). Germline V gives CDR1 ENHRY, CDR2 SYGVKD. This CDR3 is built from 13 residues. V lost 6 bases and J lost 1, with 9 bases in between. The CDR3 DNA is TGTGCCATCAGCGGACAGAGGAACACTGAAGCTTTCTTT. It translates to CAISGQRNTEAFF.

This clonotype occurred many times. J is TRBJ1-5 and V is TRBV19; D ambiguous. The CDR3 contains 14 residues. Per the germline V gene, CDR1 is LNHDA and CDR2 is SQIVND (reference sequence). The V end was cut by 3 bases, the J end by 6 bases, with 12 bases between. Here the CDR3 reads CASSIPSGLQPQHF. The DNA of the CDR3 is TGTGCCAGTAGTATCCCCTCCGGGCTTCAGCCCCAGCATTTT.

This clonotype was seen repeatedly, ten times or more. The chain employs TRBV27 and TRBJ2-7; D remains ambiguous. CDR3 length: 13 residues. Trimming left V 0 bases short and J 5 bases short, with 8 bases between. Per the germline V gene, CDR1 is MNHEY and CDR2 is SMNVEV (reference sequence). This CDR3 reads CASSLSGSNEQYF. The CDR3, as DNA: TGTGCCAGCAGTTTATCTGGCAGCAACGAGCAGTACTTC.

This clonotype was observed at least ten times. This chain joins TRBV6-2 or TRBV6-3 and TRBJ2-1; tentatively, D is TRBD2 (5 bases). Trimming pared 4 bases from V and 6 bases from J, leaving 22 bases between. Germline lookup yields CDR1 MNHEY and CDR2 SVGEGT. The CDR3 is made up of 17 amino acids. CDR3 region: CASSSGPPGNRGNEQFF. The CDR3 DNA follows: TGTGCCAGCAGTTCTGGCCCCCCAGGAAACCGGGGCAATGAGCAGTTCTTC.

On this clonotype itself: A much larger clone differs by one base, so this may be a read error. The J gene is TRBJ2-1, the V gene TRBV7-9; 10 positions agree with TRBD2. V was clipped by 1 base and J by 9 bases; unmatched bases: 3. CDR3 length: 14 residues. Germline CDR1 SEHNR, CDR2 FQNEAQ (reference sequence). The CDR3 region has the DNA TGTGCCAGCAGCTTAGGGACTAGCGGTTTTGAGCAGTTCTTC. It specifies CASSLGTSGFEQFF.

The chain couples TRBV5-1 to TRBJ1-5; perhaps TRBD1 as D (5 bases). V shed 3 bases and J shed 2 bases, with 12 bases lying between them. Germline V lookup: CDR1 SGHRS, CDR2 YFSETQ. The CDR3 runs 15 residues. The CDR3 region has the DNA TGCGCCAGCAGCTGGGACGGGGGAGGCAATCAGCCCCAGCATTTT. Translated, it gives CASSWDGGGNQPQHF.

The rearrangement uses TRBV6-5 and TRBJ1-2; possible D gene TRBD1, 6 bases. V was clipped by 0 bases and J by 6 bases, with 17 bases between them. The CDR3 extends over 16 amino acids. CDR1 and CDR2 (germline): MNHEY, SVGAGI. CDR3 in amino acids: CASSYSGARVGHGYTF. The DNA of the CDR3 is TGTGCCAGCAGTTACTCGGGGGCCAGGGTCGGTCATGGCTACACCTTC.

This clonotype was counted ten times or more. This sequence joins TRBV19 and TRBJ2-3; possible D gene TRBD2, 6 bases. Germline V gives CDR1 LNHDA, CDR2 SQIVND (reference sequence). The germline V and J ends were trimmed by 5 bases and 4 bases, with 16 bases remaining between them. This CDR3 is 15 amino acids long. The CDR3 spells CASSRHRGGSDTQYF. CDR3 DNA sequence: TGTGCCAGTAGTCGACACCGTGGGGGGTCAGATACGCAGTATTTT.

The chain employs TRBV30 and TRBJ1-1; possible D gene TRBD1, 6 bases. V was cut by 5 bases and J by 11 bases, with 21 bases left in between. Looked up from germline, CDR1 is GTSNPN and CDR2 is SVGIG (reference sequence). This CDR3 is 13 amino acids long. This CDR3 reads CAWQTGREGRAFF. CDR3 nucleotide sequence: TGTGCCTGGCAAACAGGGAGAGAGGGCCGGGCTTTCTTT.